This T cell receptor (beta chain) was obtained from a study of T-cell reconstitution after alpha-beta-depleted transplantation in children. In germline, CDR1 is LNHNV, CDR2 YYDKDF (reference sequence). J lost 3 bases, V lost 1 base, and 0 bases had no gene match. The CDR3 length is 13 residues. Unique molecular identifiers featured in how the TCRbeta library was prepared. TCRdb independently ran MiXCR on the PCR reads; one entry per CDR3 protein. The table has 80,000 to 100,000 distinct CDR3 sequences, 23% seen once; the top ten hold about 21%. Findings and caveats of the study: Reportedly, roughly two months post-transplant, alpha-beta T cells arose from several hundred expanded graft clones. By one year post-transplant, T-cell counts and diversity largely arose from T cells that were newly produced. Recipient T cells and thymic progenitors that survived gave rise to the high TCRbeta diversity observed at day 60 in some patients.

As to this clonotype: What it recognizes is unknown.

The source was PBMCs, collected before TCRalphabeta/CD19-depleted stem cell transplant. The receptor was derived from a boy aged 2 to 10 with acute lymphoblastic leukemia, due to receive a stem cell transplant. The V gene is TRBV15, the J gene TRBJ2-7; 7 bases are shared with TRBD2. The CDR3 here is CATSRVAGYEQYF. The CDR3 DNA is TGTGCCACCAGCAGAGTAGCGGGCTACGAGCAGTACTTC.